This record concerns one TCR beta chain sequence. This sample was included in a study of blood T cells in healthy people across ages. The second PCR ran about 6 to 12 cycles with a sample-barcoded 5' primer and J-beta primers. Each cDNA molecule was tagged by a template-switch adaptor that had 12 random nucleotides. TCRdb re-called the 5' RACE reads through MiXCR, storing one row per CDR3 protein. The profile shows about 1.8 million distinct CDR3 sequences, 49% of them singletons. Healthy Caucasians from Russia aged about 6 to 100 served as donors. PBMCs were isolated at a quantity of at least 7 million per sample. Total RNA extraction produced at least 5.5 micrograms (per sample) for the study. Sequenced: blood. The receptor was derived from a woman in her 40s in good health.

CDR3 region: CASNPSKGSRLTDTQYF. The CDR3 nucleotides read TGTGCCAGCAACCCGTCGAAGGGGTCCCGACTCACAGATACGCAGTATTTT. The chain recombines TRBV7-2 with TRBJ2-3; D possibly corresponds to TRBD1 (5 bases). Between the trimmed V and J ends, which lost 7 bases and 2 bases, there was a span of 22 bases. This CDR3 comprises 17 residues. The germline CDR1 and CDR2 sequences are SGHTA and FQGNSA.